This T cell receptor beta chain was captured by sequencing in a study of blood T cell repertoires in COVID-19. Study details: Samples of COVID-19 (acute and convalescent) were obtained from the United States, Italy and Spain.

Trimming left V 6 bases short and J 3 bases short, with 5 bases between. The CDR3 length is 11 residues. Original processing methods: The assay estimated nucleated cells by amplifying reference gene primers. Sequencing was performed with immunoSEQ multiplex PCR; in TCRdb, only in-frame clones are kept and a portion is missing. V and J calls and clone size are those listed in that table; D and trimming were worked out from the DNA. The sample holds a few hundred thousand clones, around nine tenths seen once. Sample: peripheral blood. This sequence was found in a woman aged 30 to 39 with COVID-19, enrolled during active disease. V and J are TRBV12-3 or TRBV12-4 and TRBJ2-5; D is possibly TRBD1 (5 bases). The CDR3: CASRGEETQYF. CDR3 bases: TGTGCCAGCAGAGGGGAAGAGACCCAGTACTTC.